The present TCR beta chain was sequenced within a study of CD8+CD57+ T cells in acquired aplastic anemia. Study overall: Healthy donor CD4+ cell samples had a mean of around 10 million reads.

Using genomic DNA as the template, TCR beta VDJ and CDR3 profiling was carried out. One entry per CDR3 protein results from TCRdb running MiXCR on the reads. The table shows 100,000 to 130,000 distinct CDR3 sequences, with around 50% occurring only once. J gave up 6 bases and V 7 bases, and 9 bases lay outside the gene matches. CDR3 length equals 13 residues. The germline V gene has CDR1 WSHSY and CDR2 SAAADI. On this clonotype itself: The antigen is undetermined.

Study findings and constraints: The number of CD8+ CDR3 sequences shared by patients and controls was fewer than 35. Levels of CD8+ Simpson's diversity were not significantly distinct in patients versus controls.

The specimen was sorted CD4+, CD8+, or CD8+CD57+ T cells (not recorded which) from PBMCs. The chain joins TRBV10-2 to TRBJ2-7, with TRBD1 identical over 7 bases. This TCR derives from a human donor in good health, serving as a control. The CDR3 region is CASTTDRRSEQYF. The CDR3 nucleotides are TGCGCCAGCACCACGGACAGGCGGTCCGAGCAGTACTTC.